Sequencing of this T cell receptor beta chain was carried out in a study of beta chain features in type 1 diabetes. Study-wide findings and caveats: For TCRB rearrangement, an influence of HLA type remained unresolved here.

V gave up 0 bases and J gave up 2 bases, with 5 bases separating them. The CDR3 is made up of 13 amino acids. Germline V gives CDR1 GTSNPN, CDR2 SVGIG (reference sequence). This clone was counted a few times. Antigen specificity is unknown. This CDR3 is also generated by other DNA sequences in the sample. The authors reverse transcribed all of the isolated RNA, so sequencing captured expressed TCRB transcripts. It was found that naive, central memory and regulatory T cell samples averaged about 3.57 million reads. The data were produced by immunoSEQ multiplex PCR, yet TCRdb's version contains in-frame clones alone and is incomplete. The table includes fewer than 500,000 clones, 14% detected once.

This receptor was obtained from a man under 40 in good health. Sequenced input: naive CD4+ T cells from blood. The chain has TRBV30 and TRBJ1-5, with D unclear. Written as DNA, the CDR3 is TGTGCCTGGAGTGTTGCGGGCAATCAGCCCCAGCATTTT. Protein product: CAWSVAGNQPQHF.